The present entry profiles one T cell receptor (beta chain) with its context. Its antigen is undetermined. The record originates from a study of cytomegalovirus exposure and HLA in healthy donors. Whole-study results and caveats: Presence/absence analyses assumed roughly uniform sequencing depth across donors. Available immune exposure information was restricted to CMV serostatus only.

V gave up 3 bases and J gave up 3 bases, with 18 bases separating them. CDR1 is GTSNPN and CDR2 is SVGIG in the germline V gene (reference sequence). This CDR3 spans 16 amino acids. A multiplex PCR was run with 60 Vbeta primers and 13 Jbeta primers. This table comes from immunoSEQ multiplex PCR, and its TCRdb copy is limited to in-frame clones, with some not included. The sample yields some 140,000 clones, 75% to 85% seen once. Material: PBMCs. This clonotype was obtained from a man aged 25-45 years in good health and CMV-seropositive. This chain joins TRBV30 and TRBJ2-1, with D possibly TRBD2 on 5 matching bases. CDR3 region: CAWRSKAADSYNEQFF. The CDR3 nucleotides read TGTGCCTGGAGAAGTAAAGCAGCGGATAGCTACAATGAGCAGTTCTTC.